The clone carrying this T cell receptor (beta chain) showed up many times. The V gene's germline CDR1 is MNHEY and CDR2 SMNVEV (reference sequence). CDR3 length: 15 residues. The junction had 3 bases not matched to a gene; V was cut back by 6 bases and J by 2 bases. The sample belongs to a study of T-cell reconstitution after alpha-beta-depleted transplantation in children. TCRbeta library preparation incorporated unique molecular identifiers. TCRdb re-called the PCR reads through MiXCR, storing one row per CDR3 protein. The table shows some 200,000 distinct CDR3 sequences, with roughly 15% occurring only once.

This chain uses TRBV27 with TRBJ2-7, with 14 bases aligning to TRBD2. This TCR was recovered from a human donor who donated a stem cell graft to a child with acute lymphoblastic leukemia. The sample here was PBMCs from the stem cell graft donor, taken from the stem cell graft. The CDR3 region has the DNA TGTGCCAGCAGAAAGGGACTAGCGGGAGCCTACGAGCAGTACTTC. Translation gives CASRKGLAGAYEQYF.